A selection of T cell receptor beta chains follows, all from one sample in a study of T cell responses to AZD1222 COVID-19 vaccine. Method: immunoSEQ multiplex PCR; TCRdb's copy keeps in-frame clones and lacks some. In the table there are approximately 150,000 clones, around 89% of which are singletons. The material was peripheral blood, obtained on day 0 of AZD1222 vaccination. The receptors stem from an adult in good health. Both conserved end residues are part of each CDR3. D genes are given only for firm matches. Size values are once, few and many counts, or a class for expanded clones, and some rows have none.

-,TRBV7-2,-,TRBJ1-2,CASSSHQGFSDGYTF,TGTGCCAGCAGCTCGCACCAGGGGTTTTCGGATGGCTACACCTTC
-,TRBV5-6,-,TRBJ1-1,CASSLVGGFEAFF,TGTGCCAGCAGCTTGGTAGGTGGTTTTGAAGCTTTCTTT
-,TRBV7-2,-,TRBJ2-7,CASSLISSGGEQYF,TGTGCCAGCAGCTTAATTAGTAGTGGTGGCGAGCAGTACTTC
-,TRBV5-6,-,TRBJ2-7,CASSRRFNSYEQYF,TGTGCCAGCAGCCGCCGATTCAACTCCTACGAGCAGTACTTC
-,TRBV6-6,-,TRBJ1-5,CASRAGARYSNQPQHF,TGTGCCAGCAGGGCCGGGGCACGTTATAGCAATCAGCCCCAGCATTTT
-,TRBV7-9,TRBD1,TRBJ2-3,CASSLTGTAYTDTQYF,TGTGCCAGCAGCCTTACCGGGACAGCCTACACAGATACGCAGTATTTT
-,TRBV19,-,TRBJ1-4,CASSAQHRTNEKLFF,TGTGCCAGTAGTGCCCAACATCGGACTAATGAAAAACTGTTTTTT
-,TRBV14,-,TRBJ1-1,CASSQFLPLHYFRQDTEAFF,TGTGCCAGCAGCCAATTCCTCCCTCTTCATTATTTTAGGCAGGACACTGAAGCTTTCTTT
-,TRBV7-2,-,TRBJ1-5,CASSTRTGSNQPQHF,TGTGCCAGCAGCACGCGGACGGGTAGCAATCAGCCCCAGCATTTT
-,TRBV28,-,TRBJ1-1,CASSGSQTMNTEAFF,TGTGCCAGCAGTGGTTCCCAGACGATGAACACTGAAGCTTTCTTT
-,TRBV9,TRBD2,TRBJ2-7,CASSRGRASYEQYF,TGTGCCAGCAGTCGCGGGAGGGCCTCATACGAGCAGTACTTC
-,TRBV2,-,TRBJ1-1,CASIVWANTEAFF,TGTGCCAGCATTGTCTGGGCGAACACTGAAGCTTTCTTT
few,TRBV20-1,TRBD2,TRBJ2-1,CSASKLGGPYNEQFF,TGCAGTGCTAGTAAGCTGGGAGGGCCGTACAATGAGCAGTTCTTC
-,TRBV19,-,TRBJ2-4,CASSYSPWAENIQYF,TGTGCCAGTAGTTACTCCCCCTGGGCGGAAAACATTCAGTACTTC
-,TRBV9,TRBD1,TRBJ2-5,CASSRMTGEEGAQYF,TGTGCCAGCAGTAGAATGACAGGGGAGGAAGGCGCCCAGTACTTC
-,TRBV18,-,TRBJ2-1,CASSPTGNNEQFF,TGTGCCAGCTCACCGACAGGAAACAATGAGCAGTTCTTC
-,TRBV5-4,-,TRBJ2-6,CASSLELGGANVLTF,TGTGCCAGCAGCTTGGAACTAGGTGGGGCCAACGTCCTGACTTTC
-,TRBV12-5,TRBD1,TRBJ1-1,CASGLVRGTTGKTEAFF,TGTGCTAGTGGTTTGGTCCGAGGGACGACAGGGAAGACTGAAGCTTTCTTT
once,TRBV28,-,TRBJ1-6,CASARAAPNSPLHF,TGTGCCTCCGCGAGGGCAGCCCCTAATTCACCCCTCCACTTT
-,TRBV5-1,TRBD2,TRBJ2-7,CASSLWTSGRAQEQYF,TGCGCCAGCAGCTTGTGGACTAGCGGGAGGGCCCAGGAGCAGTACTTC
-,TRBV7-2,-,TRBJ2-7,CASSLPLLPGYEQYF,TGTGCCAGCAGCCTCCCCCTTCTTCCCGGCTACGAGCAGTACTTC
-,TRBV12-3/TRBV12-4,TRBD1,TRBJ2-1,CATWTGYFNEQFF,TGTGCCACCTGGACAGGGTACTTCAATGAGCAGTTCTTC
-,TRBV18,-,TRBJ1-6,CASSPSGTMGTSSPLHF,TGTGCCAGCTCACCATCCGGGACGATGGGGACTAGTTCACCCCTCCACTTT
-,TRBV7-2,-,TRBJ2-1,CASSLSQPGGIYNEQFF,TGTGCCAGCAGCTTGAGCCAGCCAGGGGGGATCTACAATGAGCAGTTCTTC
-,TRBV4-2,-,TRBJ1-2,CASSQDGGLYGYTF,TGTGCCAGCAGCCAAGATGGGGGCCTCTATGGCTACACCTTC
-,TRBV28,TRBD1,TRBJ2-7,CASTSGGYEQYF,TGTGCCAGCACATCAGGGGGCTACGAGCAGTACTTC
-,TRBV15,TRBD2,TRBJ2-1,CATSRGTSFESLEQFF,TGTGCCACCAGCAGAGGGACTAGCTTCGAGTCCCTCGAGCAGTTCTTC
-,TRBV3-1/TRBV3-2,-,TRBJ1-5,CASSQGKGQKHF,TGTGCCAGCAGCCAAGGAAAAGGGCAGAAGCATTTT
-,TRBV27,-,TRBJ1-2,CASSSLGYGYTF,TGTGCCAGCAGTTCCCTAGGCTATGGCTACACCTTC
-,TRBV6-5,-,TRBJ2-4,CASSREAKNIQYF,TGTGCCAGCAGCCGGGAGGCCAAAAACATTCAGTACTTC
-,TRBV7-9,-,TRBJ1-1,CASSPTMNTEAFF,TGTGCCAGCAGCCCTACAATGAACACTGAAGCTTTCTTT
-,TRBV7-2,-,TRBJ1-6,CASSLQGPPNSPLHF,TGTGCCAGCAGCCTCCAGGGTCCGCCTAATTCACCCCTCCACTTT
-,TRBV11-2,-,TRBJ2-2,CASSHLGRANTGELFF,TGTGCCAGCTCCCACCTTGGGCGAGCGAACACCGGGGAGCTGTTTTTT
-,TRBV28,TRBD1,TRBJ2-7,CASSSGGQGAEEQYF,TGTGCCAGCAGTTCGGGGGGACAGGGGGCGGAGGAGCAGTACTTC
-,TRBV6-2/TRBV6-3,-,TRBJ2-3,CASSPIIFTDTQYF,TGTGCCAGCAGTCCAATCATCTTCACAGATACGCAGTATTTT
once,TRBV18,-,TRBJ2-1,CASSPTGVTYNEQFF,TGTGCCAGCTCACCGACTGGGGTAACCTACAATGAGCAGTTCTTC
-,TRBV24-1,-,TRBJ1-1,CATSDSTGGNTEAFF,TGTGCCACCAGTGATTCAACGGGGGGGAACACTGAAGCTTTCTTT
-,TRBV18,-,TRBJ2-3,CASSPPRGLGGTQYF,TGTGCCAGCTCACCACCACGGGGGCTTGGGGGCACGCAGTATTTT
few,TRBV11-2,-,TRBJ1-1,CASSLGGLPEAFF,TGTGCCAGCAGCTTAGGGGGACTCCCTGAAGCTTTCTTT
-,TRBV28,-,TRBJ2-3,CASSPDLGMDTQYF,TGTGCCAGCAGTCCCGACTTGGGCATGGATACGCAGTATTTT
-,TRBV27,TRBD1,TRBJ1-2,CASSLWGQDPNNYGYTF,TGTGCCAGCAGTTTATGGGGACAGGACCCTAATAACTATGGCTACACCTTC
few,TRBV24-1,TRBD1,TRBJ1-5,CATSDLTGDQPQHF,TGTGCCACCAGTGACCTGACAGGGGATCAGCCCCAGCATTTT
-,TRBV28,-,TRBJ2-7,CASSPREVYEQYF,TGTGCCAGCAGTCCCCGTGAAGTCTACGAGCAGTACTTC
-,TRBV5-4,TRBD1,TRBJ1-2,CASSTGDTNGGYTF,TGTGCCAGCAGTACAGGGGACACTAACGGTGGCTACACCTTC
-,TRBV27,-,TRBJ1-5,CASSLLANQPQHF,TGTGCCAGCAGTTTATTAGCAAATCAGCCCCAGCATTTT
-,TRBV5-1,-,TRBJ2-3,CASSRLGSSTDTQYF,TGCGCCAGCAGCCGACTAGGGTCTAGCACAGATACGCAGTATTTT
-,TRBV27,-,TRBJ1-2,CASSFGGGYGYTF,TGTGCCAGCAGTTTTGGGGGCGGCTATGGCTACACCTTC
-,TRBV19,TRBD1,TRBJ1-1,CASSILGTGNTEAFF,TGTGCCAGTAGTATATTAGGGACAGGGAACACTGAAGCTTTCTTT
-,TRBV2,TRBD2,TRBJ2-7,CASGREDYEQYF,TGTGCCAGCGGCCGGGAGGACTACGAGCAGTACTTC
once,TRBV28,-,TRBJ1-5,CASSSTDGNNQPQHF,TGTGCCAGCAGTTCAACGGACGGTAACAATCAGCCCCAGCATTTT
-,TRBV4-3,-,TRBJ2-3,CASSLKVEDTQYF,TGCGCCAGCAGCCTGAAAGTGGAAGATACGCAGTATTTT
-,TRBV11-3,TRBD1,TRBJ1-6,CASSLDGRGNSPLHF,TGTGCCAGCAGCTTAGATGGCAGGGGGAATTCACCCCTCCACTTT
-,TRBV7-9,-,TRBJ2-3,CASINEGLGDTQYF,TGTGCCAGCATTAACGAAGGCCTCGGGGATACGCAGTATTTT